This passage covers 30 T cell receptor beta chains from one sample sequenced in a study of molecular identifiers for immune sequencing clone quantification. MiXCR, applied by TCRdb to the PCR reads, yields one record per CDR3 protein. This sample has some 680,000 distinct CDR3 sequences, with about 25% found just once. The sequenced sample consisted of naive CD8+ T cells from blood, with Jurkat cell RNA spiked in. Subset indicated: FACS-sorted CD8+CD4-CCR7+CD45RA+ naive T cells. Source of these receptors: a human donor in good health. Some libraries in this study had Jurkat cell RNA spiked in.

This CDR3 is CASSTSYRGSSNQPQHF. DNA of the CDR3: TGTGCCAGCAGCACGAGCTACAGGGGATCTAGCAATCAGCCCCAGCATTTT. The chain links TRBV21-1 to TRBJ1-5; the listed D gene, TRBD1, was not tested against the DNA. TRBV21-1 is given as a pseudogene. CDR3 length: 17 residues.

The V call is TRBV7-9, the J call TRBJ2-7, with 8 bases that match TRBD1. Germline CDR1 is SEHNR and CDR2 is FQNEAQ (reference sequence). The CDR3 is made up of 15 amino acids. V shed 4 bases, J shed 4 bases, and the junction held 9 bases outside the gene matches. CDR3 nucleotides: TGTGCCAGCAGCTCGCCCGGACAGGGAAGGTACGAGCAGTACTTC. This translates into CASSSPGQGRYEQYF.

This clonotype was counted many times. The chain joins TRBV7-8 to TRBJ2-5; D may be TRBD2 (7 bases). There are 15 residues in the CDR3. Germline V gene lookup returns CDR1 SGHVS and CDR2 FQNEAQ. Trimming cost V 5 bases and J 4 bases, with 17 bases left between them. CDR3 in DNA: TGTGCCAGCAGCCCCTCGGGGGGCCTAGGAGAGACCCAGTACTTC. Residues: CASSPSGGLGETQYF.

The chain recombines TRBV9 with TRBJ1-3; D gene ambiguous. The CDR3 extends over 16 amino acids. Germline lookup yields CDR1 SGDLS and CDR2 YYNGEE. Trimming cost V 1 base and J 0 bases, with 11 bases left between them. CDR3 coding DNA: TGTGCCAGCAGCGTATATATGCGGGGCTCTGGAAACACCATATATTTT. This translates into CASSVYMRGSGNTIYF.

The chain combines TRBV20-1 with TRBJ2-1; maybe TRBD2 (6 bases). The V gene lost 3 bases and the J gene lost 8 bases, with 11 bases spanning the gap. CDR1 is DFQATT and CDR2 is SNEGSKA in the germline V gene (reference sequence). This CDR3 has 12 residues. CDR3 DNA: TGCAGTGCTAGGAGACTAGTTTATGAGCAGTTCTTC. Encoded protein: CSARRLVYEQFF.

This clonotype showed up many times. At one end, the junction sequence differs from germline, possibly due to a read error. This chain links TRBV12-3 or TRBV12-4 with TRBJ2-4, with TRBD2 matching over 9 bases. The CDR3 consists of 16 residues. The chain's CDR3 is CASSPGASGTRSLPVF. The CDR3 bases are TGTGCCAGCAGTCCCGGAGCTAGCGGGACAAGATCACTACCTGTCTTC.

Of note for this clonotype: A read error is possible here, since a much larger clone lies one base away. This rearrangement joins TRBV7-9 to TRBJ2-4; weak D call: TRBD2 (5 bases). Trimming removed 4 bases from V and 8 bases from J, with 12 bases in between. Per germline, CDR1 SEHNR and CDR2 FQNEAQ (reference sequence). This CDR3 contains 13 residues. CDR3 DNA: TGTGCCAGCAGCTCAGCCGCGGGTTACATTCAGTACTTC. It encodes CASSSAAGYIQYF. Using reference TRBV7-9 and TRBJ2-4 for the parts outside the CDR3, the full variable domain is DTGVSQNPRHKITKRGQNVTFRCDPISEHNRLYWYRQTLGQGPEFLTYFQNEAQLEKSRLLSDRFSAERPKGSFSTLEIQRTEQGDSAMYLCASSSAAGYIQYFGAGTRLSVL.

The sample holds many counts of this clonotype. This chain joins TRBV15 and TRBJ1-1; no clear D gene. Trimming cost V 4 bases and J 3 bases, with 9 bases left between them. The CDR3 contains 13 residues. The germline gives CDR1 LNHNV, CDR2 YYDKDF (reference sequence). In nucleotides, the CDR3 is TGTGCCACCAGCACTAACGGGTACACTGAAGCTTTCTTT. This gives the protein CATSTNGYTEAFF. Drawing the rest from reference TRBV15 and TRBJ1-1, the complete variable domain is DAMVIQNPRYQVTQFGKPVTLSCSQTLNHNVMYWYQQKSSQAPKLLFHYYDKDFNNEADTPDNFQSRRPNTSFCFLDIRSPGLGDTAMYLCATSTNGYTEAFFGQGTRLTVV.

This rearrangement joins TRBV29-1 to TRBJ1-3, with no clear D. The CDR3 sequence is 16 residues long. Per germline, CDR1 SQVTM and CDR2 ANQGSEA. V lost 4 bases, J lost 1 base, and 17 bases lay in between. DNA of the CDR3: TGCAGCGTTGTAGAGCAGGAGCCAAGTTCTGGAAACACCATATATTTT. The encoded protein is CSVVEQEPSSGNTIYF.

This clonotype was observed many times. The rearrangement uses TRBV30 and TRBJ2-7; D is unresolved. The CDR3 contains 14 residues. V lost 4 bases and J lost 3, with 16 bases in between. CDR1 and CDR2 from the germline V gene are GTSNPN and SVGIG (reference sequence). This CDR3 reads CAWTTARQNYEQYF. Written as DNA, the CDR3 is TGTGCCTGGACCACGGCGAGGCAGAACTACGAGCAGTACTTC. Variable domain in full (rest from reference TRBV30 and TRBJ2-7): SQTIHQWPATLVQPVGSPLSLECTVEGTSNPNLYWYRQAAGRGLQLLFYSVGIGQISSEVPQNLSASRPQDRQFILSSKKLLLSDSGFYLCAWTTARQNYEQYFGPGTRLTVT.

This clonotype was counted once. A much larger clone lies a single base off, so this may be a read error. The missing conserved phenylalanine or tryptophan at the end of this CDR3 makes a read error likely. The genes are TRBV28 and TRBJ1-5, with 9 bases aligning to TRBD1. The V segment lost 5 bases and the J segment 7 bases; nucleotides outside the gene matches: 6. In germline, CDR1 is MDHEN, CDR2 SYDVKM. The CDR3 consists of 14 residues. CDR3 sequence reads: CASSPQGAGQPQHL. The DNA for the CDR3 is TGTGCCAGCAGTCCACAGGGGGCAGGACAGCCCCAGCATCTT.

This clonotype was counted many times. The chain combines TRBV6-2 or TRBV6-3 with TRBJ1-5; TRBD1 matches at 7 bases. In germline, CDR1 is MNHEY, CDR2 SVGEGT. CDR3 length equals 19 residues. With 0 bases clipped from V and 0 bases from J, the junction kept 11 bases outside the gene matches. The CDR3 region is CASSYSDRTVPPSNQPQHF. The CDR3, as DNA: TGTGCCAGCAGTTACTCGGACAGGACCGTCCCCCCTAGCAATCAGCCCCAGCATTTT.

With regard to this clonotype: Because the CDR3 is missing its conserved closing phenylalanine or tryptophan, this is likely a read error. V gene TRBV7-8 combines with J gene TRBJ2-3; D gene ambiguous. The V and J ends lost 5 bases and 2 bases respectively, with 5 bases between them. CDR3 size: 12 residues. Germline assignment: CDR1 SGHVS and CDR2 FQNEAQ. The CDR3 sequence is CASSESTDTQYY. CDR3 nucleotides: TGTGCCAGCAGCGAGTCCACAGATACGCAGTATTAT.

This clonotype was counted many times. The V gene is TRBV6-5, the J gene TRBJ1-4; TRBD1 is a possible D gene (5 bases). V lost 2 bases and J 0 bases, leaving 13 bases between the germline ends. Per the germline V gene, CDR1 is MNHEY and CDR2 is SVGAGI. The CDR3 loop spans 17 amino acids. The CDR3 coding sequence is TGTGCCAGCAGTTACGCCGCGGGGGTTCCAACTAATGAAAAACTGTTTTTT. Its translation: CASSYAAGVPTNEKLFF.

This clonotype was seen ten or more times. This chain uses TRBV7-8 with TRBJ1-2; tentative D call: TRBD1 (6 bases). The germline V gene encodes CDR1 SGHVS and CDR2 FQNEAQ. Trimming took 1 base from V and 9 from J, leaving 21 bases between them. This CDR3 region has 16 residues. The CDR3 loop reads CASSLEARTAQFSYTF. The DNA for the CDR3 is TGTGCCAGCAGCTTAGAGGCTCGGACAGCTCAATTTAGCTACACCTTC.

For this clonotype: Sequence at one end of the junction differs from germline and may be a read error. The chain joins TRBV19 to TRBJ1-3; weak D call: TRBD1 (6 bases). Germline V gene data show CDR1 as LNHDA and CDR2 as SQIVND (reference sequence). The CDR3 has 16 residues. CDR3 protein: CASSSLFGGSGDTIYF. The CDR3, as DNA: TGTGCCAGTAGTTCCCTTTTCGGGGGCTCTGGAGACACCATATATTTT.

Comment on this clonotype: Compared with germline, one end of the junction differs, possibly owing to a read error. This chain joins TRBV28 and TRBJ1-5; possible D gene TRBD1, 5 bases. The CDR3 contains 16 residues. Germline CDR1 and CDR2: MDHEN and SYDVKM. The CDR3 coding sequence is TGTGCCAGCAGTCTCGGGACCGCCAGTAGCAATCCGCCCCCGCATTTT. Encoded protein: CASSLGTASSNPPPHF.

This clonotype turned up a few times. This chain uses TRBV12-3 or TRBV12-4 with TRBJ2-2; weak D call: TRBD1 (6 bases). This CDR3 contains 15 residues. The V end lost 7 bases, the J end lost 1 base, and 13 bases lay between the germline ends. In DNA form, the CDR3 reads TGTGCCAGCACCCCCGGGACATGGAACACCGGGGAGCTGTTTTTT. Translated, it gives CASTPGTWNTGELFF.

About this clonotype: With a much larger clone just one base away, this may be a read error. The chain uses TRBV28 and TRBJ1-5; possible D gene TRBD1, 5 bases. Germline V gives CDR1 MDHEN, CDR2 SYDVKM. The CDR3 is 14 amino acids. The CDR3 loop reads CAISRKGVNQPQHF. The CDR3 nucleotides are TGTGCCATCAGTCGTAAAGGGGTAAATCAGCCCCAGCATTTT.

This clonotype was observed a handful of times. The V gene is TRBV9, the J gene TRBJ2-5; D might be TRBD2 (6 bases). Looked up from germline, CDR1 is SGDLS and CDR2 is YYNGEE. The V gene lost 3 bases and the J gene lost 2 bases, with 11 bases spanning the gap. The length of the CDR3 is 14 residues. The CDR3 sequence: CASSGAGRQETQYF. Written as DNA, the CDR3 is TGTGCCAGCAGCGGAGCCGGGAGACAAGAGACCCAGTACTTC.

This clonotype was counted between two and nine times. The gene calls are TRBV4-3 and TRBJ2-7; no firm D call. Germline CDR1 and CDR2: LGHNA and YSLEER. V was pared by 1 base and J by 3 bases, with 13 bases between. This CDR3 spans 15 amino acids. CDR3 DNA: TGCGCCAGCAGCCAAGGCACCTCTGAACTCTACGAGCAGTACTTC. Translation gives CASSQGTSELYEQYF.

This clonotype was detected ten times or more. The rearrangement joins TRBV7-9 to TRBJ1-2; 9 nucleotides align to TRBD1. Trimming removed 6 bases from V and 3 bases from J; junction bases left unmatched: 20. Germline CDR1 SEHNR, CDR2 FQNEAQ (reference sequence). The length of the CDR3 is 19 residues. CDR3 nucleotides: TGTGCCAGCAGAGGTTTTTCCCGACCCGGACAGGGGTTTGACTATGGCTACACCTTC. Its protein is CASRGFSRPGQGFDYGYTF.

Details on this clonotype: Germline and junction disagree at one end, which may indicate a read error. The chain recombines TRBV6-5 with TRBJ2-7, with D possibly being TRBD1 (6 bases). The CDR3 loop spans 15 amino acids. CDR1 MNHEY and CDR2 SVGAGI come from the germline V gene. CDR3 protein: CASSYSTAGAYEQHF. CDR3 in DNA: TGTGCCAGCAGTTACTCGACGGCAGGGGCCTACGAGCAGCACTTC.

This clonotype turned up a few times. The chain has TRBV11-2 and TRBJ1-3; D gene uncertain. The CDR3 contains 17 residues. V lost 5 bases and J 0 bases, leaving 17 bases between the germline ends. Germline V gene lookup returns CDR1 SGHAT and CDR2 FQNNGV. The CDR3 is CASSPPLSSSSGNTIYF. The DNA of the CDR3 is TGTGCCAGCAGCCCGCCGCTTTCTTCAAGCTCTGGAAACACCATATATTTT. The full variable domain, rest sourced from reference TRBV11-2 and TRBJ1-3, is EAGVAQSPRYKIIEKRQSVAFWCNPISGHATLYWYQQILGQGPKLLIQFQNNGVVDDSQLPKDRFSAERLKGVDSTLKIQPAKLEDSAVYLCASSPPLSSSSGNTIYFGEGSWLTVV.

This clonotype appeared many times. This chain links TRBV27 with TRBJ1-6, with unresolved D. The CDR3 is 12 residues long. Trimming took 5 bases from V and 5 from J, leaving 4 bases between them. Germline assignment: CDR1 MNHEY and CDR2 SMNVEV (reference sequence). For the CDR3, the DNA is TGTGCCAGCAGTCCTCATAATTCACCCCTCCACTTT. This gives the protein CASSPHNSPLHF.

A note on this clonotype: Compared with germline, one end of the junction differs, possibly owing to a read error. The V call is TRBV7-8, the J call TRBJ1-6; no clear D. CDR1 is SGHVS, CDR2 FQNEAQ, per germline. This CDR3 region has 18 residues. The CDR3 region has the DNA TGTGCCGGCAGCTTATCCGCACGACTCCGCGGCGATAATTCACCCCTCCACTTT. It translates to CAGSLSARLRGDNSPLHF.

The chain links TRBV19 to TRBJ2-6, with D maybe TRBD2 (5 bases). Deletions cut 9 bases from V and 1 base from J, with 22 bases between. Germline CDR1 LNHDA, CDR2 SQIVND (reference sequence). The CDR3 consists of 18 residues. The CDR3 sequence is CASARRVLSSSGANVLTF. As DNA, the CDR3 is TGTGCCAGCGCCCGGCGGGTCCTTTCAAGTTCTGGGGCCAACGTCCTGACTTTC.

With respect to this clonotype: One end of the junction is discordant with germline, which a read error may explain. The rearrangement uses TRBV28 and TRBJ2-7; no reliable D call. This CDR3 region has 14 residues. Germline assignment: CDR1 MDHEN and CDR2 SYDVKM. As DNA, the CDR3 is TGTGCCAGCAGTTCTCGGCAGCATCCCTACGAGCGGTACTTC. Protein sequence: CASSSRQHPYERYF.

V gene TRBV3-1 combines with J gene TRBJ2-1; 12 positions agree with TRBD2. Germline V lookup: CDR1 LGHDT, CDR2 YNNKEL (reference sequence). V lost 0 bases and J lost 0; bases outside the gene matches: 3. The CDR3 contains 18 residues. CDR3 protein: CASSQDLAGGSSYNEQFF. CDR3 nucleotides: TGTGCCAGCAGCCAAGATCTAGCGGGAGGGAGCTCCTACAATGAGCAGTTCTTC.

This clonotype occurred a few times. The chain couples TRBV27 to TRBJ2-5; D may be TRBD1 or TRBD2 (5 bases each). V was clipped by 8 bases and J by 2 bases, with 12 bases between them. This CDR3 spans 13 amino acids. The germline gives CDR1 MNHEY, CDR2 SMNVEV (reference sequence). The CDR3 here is CASGDGLQETQYF. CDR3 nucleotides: TGTGCCAGCGGGGACGGATTGCAAGAGACCCAGTACTTC.